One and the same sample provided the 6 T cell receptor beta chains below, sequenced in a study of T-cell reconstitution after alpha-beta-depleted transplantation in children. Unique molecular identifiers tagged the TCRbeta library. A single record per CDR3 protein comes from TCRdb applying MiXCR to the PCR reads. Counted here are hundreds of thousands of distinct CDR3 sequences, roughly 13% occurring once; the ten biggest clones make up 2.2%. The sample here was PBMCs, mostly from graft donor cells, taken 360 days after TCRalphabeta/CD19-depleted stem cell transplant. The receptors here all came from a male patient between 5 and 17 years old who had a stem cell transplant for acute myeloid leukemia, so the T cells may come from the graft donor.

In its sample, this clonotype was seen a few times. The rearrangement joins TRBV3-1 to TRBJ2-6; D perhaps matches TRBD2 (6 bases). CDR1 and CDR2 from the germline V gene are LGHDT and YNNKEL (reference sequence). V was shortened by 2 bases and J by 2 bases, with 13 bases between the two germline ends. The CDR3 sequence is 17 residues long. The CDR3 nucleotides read TGTGCCAGCAGCCAACGATCCTCTAGCGCTGGGGCCAACGTCCTGACTTTC. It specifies CASSQRSSSAGANVLTF. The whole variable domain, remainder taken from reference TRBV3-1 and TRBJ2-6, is DTAVSQTPKYLVTQMGNDKSIKCEQNLGHDTMYWYKQDSKKFLKIMFSYNNKELIINETVPNRFSPKSPDKAHLNLHINSLELGDSAVYFCASSQRSSSAGANVLTFGAGSRLTVL.

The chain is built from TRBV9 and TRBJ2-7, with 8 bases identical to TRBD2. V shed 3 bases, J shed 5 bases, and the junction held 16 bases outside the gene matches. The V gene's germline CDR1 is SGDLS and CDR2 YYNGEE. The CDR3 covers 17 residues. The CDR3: CASSGPQGSGISNEQYF. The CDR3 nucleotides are TGTGCCAGCAGCGGGCCCCAAGGTAGCGGGATCAGCAACGAGCAGTACTTC.

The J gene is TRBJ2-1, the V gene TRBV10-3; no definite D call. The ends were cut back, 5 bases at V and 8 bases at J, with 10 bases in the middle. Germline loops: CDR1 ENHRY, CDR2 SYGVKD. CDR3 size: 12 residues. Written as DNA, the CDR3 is TGTGCCATCAGTCTAAGCGTGTATGAGCAGTTCTTC. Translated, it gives CAISLSVYEQFF.

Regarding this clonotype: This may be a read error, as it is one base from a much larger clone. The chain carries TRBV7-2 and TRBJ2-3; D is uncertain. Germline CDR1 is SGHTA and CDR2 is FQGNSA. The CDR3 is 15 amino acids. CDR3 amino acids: CASSLRVRYTDTRYF. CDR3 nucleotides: TGTGCCAGCAGCTTACGGGTCAGGTACACAGATACGCGGTATTTT.

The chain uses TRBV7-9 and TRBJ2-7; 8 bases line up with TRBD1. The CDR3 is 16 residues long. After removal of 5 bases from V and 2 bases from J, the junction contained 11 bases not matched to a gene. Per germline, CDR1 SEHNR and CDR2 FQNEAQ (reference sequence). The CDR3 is CASSTWDRRITYEQYF. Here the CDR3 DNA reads TGTGCCAGCAGCACCTGGGACAGGAGGATCACCTACGAGCAGTACTTC. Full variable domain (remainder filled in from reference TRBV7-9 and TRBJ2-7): DTGVSQNPRHKITKRGQNVTFRCDPISEHNRLYWYRQTLGQGPEFLTYFQNEAQLEKSRLLSDRFSAERPKGSFSTLEIQRTEQGDSAMYLCASSTWDRRITYEQYFGPGTRLTVT.

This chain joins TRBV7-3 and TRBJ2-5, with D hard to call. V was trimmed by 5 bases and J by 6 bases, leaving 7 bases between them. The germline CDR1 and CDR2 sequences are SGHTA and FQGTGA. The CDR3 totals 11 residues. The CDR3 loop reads CASSQGKTQYF. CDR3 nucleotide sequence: TGTGCCAGCAGCCAAGGAAAGACCCAGTACTTC.